These T cell receptor beta chains were read from a single sample in a study of blood T cell repertoires in COVID-19. Data came from immunoSEQ multiplex PCR; TCRdb stores just in-frame clones and leaves some out. The top ten hold roughly 2.2% of the sample, which has more than 100,000 clones, 85% to 90% seen once. Sequenced input: peripheral blood. Every receptor here comes from a man in his 70s with active COVID-19. CDR3s include the opening cysteine and the closing phenylalanine or tryptophan. D genes are given only for firm matches. Some rows have no size entry. The others give once, few or many, or a class for an expanded clone.

D gene,J gene,V gene,clone size,CDR3 protein,CDR3 DNA
NA,TRBJ2-1,TRBV27,NA,CASSLFSGEQFF,TGTGCCAGCAGTTTATTCAGCGGGGAGCAGTTCTTC
NA,TRBJ2-5,TRBV27,NA,CASKLEGVETQYF,TGTGCCAGCAAGTTGGAGGGCGTTGAGACCCAGTACTTC
TRBD1,TRBJ2-7,TRBV7-6,once,CASSLGQGNLEQYF,TGTGCCAGCAGCTTAGGACAGGGCAATCTCGAGCAGTACTTC
NA,TRBJ2-3,TRBV19,few,CASSNPGSGTTDTQYF,TGTGCCAGTAGCAATCCCGGGAGCGGAACCACAGATACGCAGTATTTT
TRBD1,TRBJ1-1,TRBV18,NA,CASSPSRDRNTEAFF,TGTGCCAGCTCACCCTCGAGGGACAGGAACACTGAAGCTTTCTTT
TRBD1,TRBJ1-5,TRBV28,NA,CASSPQGTSNQPQHF,TGTGCCAGCAGTCCACAGGGGACCAGCAATCAGCCCCAGCATTTT
TRBD2,TRBJ2-2,TRBV27,NA,CASSLYKGGNGELFF,TGTGCCAGCAGTCTATACAAGGGAGGGAACGGGGAGCTGTTTTTT
NA,TRBJ1-5,TRBV2,NA,CASQGLYSNQPQHF,TGTGCCAGCCAAGGACTGTATAGCAATCAGCCCCAGCATTTT
TRBD1,TRBJ1-4,TRBV30,NA,CALSRGRLREKLFF,TGTGCCTTGAGCAGGGGGCGTCTACGAGAAAAACTGTTTTTT
NA,TRBJ2-7,TRBV6-5,NA,CASSPTGAEQYF,TGTGCCAGCAGTCCGACAGGTGCCGAGCAGTACTTC
NA,TRBJ2-7,TRBV5-6,NA,CASSWDIFGEQYF,TGTGCCAGCAGCTGGGACATCTTCGGCGAGCAGTACTTC
NA,TRBJ2-2,TRBV24-1,NA,CATSDLPPGANTGELFF,TGTGCCACCAGTGATTTGCCACCCGGGGCGAACACCGGGGAGCTGTTTTTT
TRBD1,TRBJ2-7,TRBV6-5,NA,CASSYSRGIYEQYF,TGTGCCAGCAGTTACTCCAGGGGGATCTACGAGCAGTACTTC
TRBD2,TRBJ2-1,TRBV7-6,NA,CASSVSGTSSNEQFF,TGTGCCAGCAGTGTGTCCGGGACTAGCAGCAATGAGCAGTTCTTC
NA,TRBJ2-1,TRBV9,once,CASSVESSGWSSYNEQFF,TGTGCCAGCAGCGTAGAGTCGAGCGGATGGTCTTCCTACAATGAGCAGTTCTTC
NA,TRBJ2-1,TRBV27,once,CASRPQLLGGNEQFF,TGTGCCAGCAGGCCCCAGCTACTGGGAGGAAATGAGCAGTTCTTC
NA,TRBJ2-1,TRBV4-2,once,CASSQDPLAQSSYNEQFF,TGTGCCAGCAGCCAAGATCCCCTAGCCCAGAGCTCCTACAATGAGCAGTTCTTC
TRBD2,TRBJ2-1,TRBV27,once,CASSLDRGLAEYNEQFF,TGTGCCAGCAGTTTAGACCGAGGACTAGCGGAATACAATGAGCAGTTCTTC
NA,TRBJ1-6,TRBV6-1,NA,CASSEQNPNSPLHF,TGTGCCAGCAGTGAACAGAACCCTAATTCACCCCTCCACTTT
TRBD1,TRBJ1-4,TRBV7-9,NA,CASSRTQGVNEKLFF,TGTGCCAGCAGCAGAACCCAGGGGGTTAATGAAAAACTGTTTTTT
NA,TRBJ2-7,TRBV11-2,NA,CASSLDVTGNHEQYF,TGTGCCAGCAGCTTAGATGTGACGGGAAATCACGAGCAGTACTTC
NA,TRBJ2-1,TRBV27,NA,CASSFASSSYNEQFF,TGTGCCAGCAGTTTCGCGTCGAGCTCCTACAATGAGCAGTTCTTC
TRBD1,TRBJ2-1,TRBV9,many,CASSPWTGELNEQFF,TGTGCCAGCAGCCCGTGGACAGGGGAACTCAATGAGCAGTTCTTC
TRBD2,TRBJ2-1,TRBV27,NA,CASSLKPSFSGRSEQFF,TGTGCCAGCAGTTTAAAGCCCTCCTTTAGCGGGAGGAGTGAGCAGTTCTTC
TRBD2,TRBJ2-7,TRBV6-1,once,CASSEWSAGELFEQYF,TGTGCCAGCAGTGAATGGTCAGCGGGAGAACTTTTCGAGCAGTACTTC
TRBD2,TRBJ2-1,TRBV9,once,CASSSPSGIRGNEQFF,TGTGCCAGCAGCTCCCCCAGCGGGATAAGGGGCAATGAGCAGTTCTTC
TRBD1,TRBJ2-3,TRBV2,NA,CASSRDRATDTQYF,TGTGCCAGCAGTAGGGACAGGGCAACAGATACGCAGTATTTT
NA,TRBJ2-5,TRBV25-1,NA,CASSEGGQETQYF,TGTGCCAGCAGTGAAGGGGGGCAAGAGACCCAGTACTTC
NA,TRBJ2-7,TRBV29-1,NA,CSVLHGDFNYEQYF,TGCAGCGTTCTTCATGGGGACTTCAACTACGAGCAGTACTTC
NA,TRBJ1-5,TRBV24-1,once,CATSSGRVDQPQHF,TGTGCCACCAGTAGTGGCAGGGTCGATCAGCCCCAGCATTTT
NA,TRBJ2-3,TRBV24-1,once,CATSELSTQYF,TGTGCCACCAGTGAGCTCAGTACGCAGTATTTT
NA,TRBJ1-2,TRBV18,once,CASSPRADNYGYTF,TGTGCCAGCTCACCACGGGCCGATAACTATGGCTACACCTTC
TRBD2,TRBJ2-1,TRBV24-1,NA,CATSEGSGRALVEQFF,TGTGCCACCAGTGAGGGTAGCGGGAGGGCCCTCGTTGAGCAGTTCTTC
NA,TRBJ1-2,TRBV6-2/TRBV6-3,NA,CASSYNRGDGYGYTF,TGTGCCAGCAGTTACAATAGAGGAGATGGCTATGGCTACACCTTC
NA,TRBJ2-1,TRBV5-5,NA,CASRGGGGLPYNEQFF,TGTGCCAGCAGGGGGGGAGGCGGCCTGCCCTACAATGAGCAGTTCTTC
NA,TRBJ1-1,TRBV4-3,NA,CASSQVIGGGSLIGTEAFF,TGCGCCAGCAGCCAAGTTATAGGCGGGGGGAGTCTAATAGGGACTGAAGCTTTCTTT
TRBD2,TRBJ2-7,TRBV18,NA,CASSPAAGAPYEQYF,TGTGCCAGCTCACCGGCAGCGGGGGCCCCCTACGAGCAGTACTTC
TRBD1,TRBJ1-1,TRBV19,NA,CASQGQGRAEAFF,TGTGCCAGCCAGGGACAGGGCCGGGCTGAAGCTTTCTTT
NA,TRBJ2-6,TRBV6-6,NA,CASSIQGSTGANVLTF,TGTGCCAGCAGTATACAGGGTTCTACCGGGGCCAACGTCCTGACTTTC
TRBD2,TRBJ2-2,TRBV7-3,NA,CASSVLGLADSGELFF,TGTGCCAGCAGCGTCCTGGGACTAGCCGATTCCGGGGAGCTGTTTTTT
NA,TRBJ1-6,TRBV28,once,CASSLVPNSPLHF,TGTGCCAGCAGTTTAGTCCCAAATTCACCCCTCCACTTT
TRBD1,TRBJ2-7,TRBV18,NA,CASSPSQGAYEQYF,TGTGCCAGCTCACCAAGCCAGGGGGCCTACGAGCAGTACTTC
NA,TRBJ1-5,TRBV24-1,NA,CATSDSRTYQPQHF,TGTGCCACCAGTGATTCCAGAACCTATCAGCCCCAGCATTTT
NA,TRBJ1-5,TRBV30,NA,CAWSVARNQPQHF,TGTGCCTGGAGTGTAGCTCGAAATCAGCCCCAGCATTTT
NA,TRBJ1-4,TRBV25-1,NA,CASSDHGGEKLFF,TGTGCCAGCAGTGATCACGGGGGTGAAAAACTGTTTTTT
TRBD2,TRBJ2-7,TRBV28,NA,CASSLTSVSYEQYF,TGTGCCAGCAGTTTGACTAGCGTTTCCTACGAGCAGTACTTC
TRBD1,TRBJ1-3,TRBV19,NA,CASSPGDSRNTIYF,TGTGCCAGTAGTCCTGGGGACAGCAGAAACACCATATATTTT
TRBD2,TRBJ2-2,TRBV7-2,NA,CASSLGWGTSGSSSGELFF,TGTGCCAGCAGCTTAGGCTGGGGGACTAGCGGGAGCTCCTCCGGGGAGCTGTTTTTT
NA,TRBJ1-5,TRBV12-3/TRBV12-4,NA,CASSRQGNQPQHF,TGTGCCAGCAGCCGTCAGGGAAATCAGCCCCAGCATTTT
NA,TRBJ2-3,TRBV9,NA,CASSPRRITSTDTQYF,TGTGCCAGCAGCCCCCGTCGTATAACTAGCACAGATACGCAGTATTTT
NA,TRBJ1-1,TRBV20-1,NA,CSASETPIREAFF,TGCAGTGCTAGTGAAACGCCCATTAGAGAAGCTTTCTTT
NA,TRBJ2-1,TRBV28,NA,CASSLNEQQFF,TGTGCCAGCAGTTTAAATGAGCAGCAGTTCTTC
NA,TRBJ2-1,TRBV7-2,NA,CASSRGFSYNEQFF,TGTGCCAGCAGCCGGGGGTTCTCCTACAATGAGCAGTTCTTC
NA,TRBJ2-6,TRBV5-6,NA,CASSLGTSPSSGANVLTF,TGTGCCAGCAGCCTAGGAACCAGTCCCAGCTCTGGGGCCAACGTCCTGACTTTC
NA,TRBJ2-7,TRBV27,few,CASSLVTGTYEQYF,TGTGCCAGCAGTTTAGTGACAGGAACCTACGAGCAGTACTTC
TRBD1,TRBJ1-1,TRBV4-1,NA,CASSLDRVGVNTEAFF,TGCGCCAGCAGCCTAGACAGGGTCGGCGTGAACACTGAAGCTTTCTTT
TRBD1,TRBJ1-3,TRBV28,NA,CAAEPTGFGNTIYF,TGTGCCGCGGAACCGACAGGGTTTGGAAACACCATATATTTT